The rows below give T cell receptor beta chains drawn from one sample of a study of cytomegalovirus exposure and HLA in healthy donors. Sequencing was performed with immunoSEQ multiplex PCR; in TCRdb, only in-frame clones are kept and a portion is missing. The sample consists of roughly 100,000 clones, around 80% of them appearing once. Sequenced sample: PBMCs. The source is a woman aged 18-29 years in good health and CMV-seropositive. The CDR3 runs from the conserved cysteine through the conserved F or W. Each record gives: D gene, J gene, V gene, clone size, CDR3 protein, CDR3 DNA. The D gene is left open where the match is weak. The size field is filled for only some rows; it gives once, few, many or a size class.

>.|TRBJ2-5|TRBV6-1|.
CASSETGPETQYF
TGTGCCAGCAGTGAAACCGGTCCAGAGACCCAGTACTTC
>.|TRBJ2-7|TRBV13|.
CASSPRTAVNYEQYF
TGTGCCAGCAGCCCCCGGACAGCAGTAAACTACGAGCAGTACTTC
>TRBD2|TRBJ2-5|TRBV5-4|.
CASSWTSGGQETQYF
TGTGCCAGCAGCTGGACTAGCGGGGGCCAAGAGACCCAGTACTTC
>TRBD1|TRBJ2-7|TRBV7-9|.
CASSLVAGGYEQYF
TGTGCCAGCAGCTTAGTGGCAGGGGGCTACGAGCAGTACTTC
>TRBD2|TRBJ2-7|TRBV27|.
CASSPWGGYEQYF
TGTGCCAGCAGTCCTTGGGGGGGCTACGAGCAGTACTTC
>TRBD1|TRBJ1-5|TRBV2|once
CASILTGGWPQHF
TGTGCCAGCATTCTGACAGGGGGTTGGCCCCAGCATTTT
>TRBD2|TRBJ2-5|TRBV27|.
CAIGVAGGETQYF
TGTGCCATCGGGGTGGCGGGAGGAGAGACCCAGTACTTC
>.|TRBJ1-4|TRBV5-6|.
CASSKIQALNEKLFF
TGTGCCAGCAGCAAGATACAGGCGCTAAATGAAAAACTGTTTTTT
>TRBD2|TRBJ2-1|TRBV4-1|.
CASSQDLADYNEQFF
TGCGCCAGCAGCCAAGATCTAGCGGACTACAATGAGCAGTTCTTC
>TRBD1|TRBJ1-3|TRBV11-2|.
CASSTYRGKAGNTIYF
TGTGCCAGCAGCACCTACAGGGGGAAGGCTGGAAACACCATATATTTT
>TRBD1|TRBJ1-2|TRBV19|few
CATTGQGNYGYTF
TGTGCCACCACCGGACAGGGGAACTATGGCTACACCTTC
>TRBD1|TRBJ1-1|TRBV2|.
CASSPRHPQGALMNTEAFF
TGTGCCAGCAGCCCGCGTCATCCGCAGGGGGCTCTAATGAACACTGAAGCTTTCTTT
>TRBD2|TRBJ2-3|TRBV11-3|.
CASGNGASGPTDTQYF
TGTGCCAGCGGCAACGGGGCTAGCGGACCCACAGATACGCAGTATTTT
>TRBD2|TRBJ2-5|TRBV19|few
CASSIGGGSGRGETQYF
TGTGCCAGTAGTATAGGCGGAGGTAGCGGGAGGGGAGAGACCCAGTACTTC
>.|TRBJ1-2|TRBV30|.
CAWSVPRGAEYNGYTF
TGTGCCTGGAGTGTACCCCGGGGGGCAGAATATAATGGCTACACCTTC
>.|TRBJ2-6|TRBV5-6|few
CASSSTGVAGANVLTF
TGTGCCAGCAGCTCGACAGGAGTGGCAGGGGCCAACGTCCTGACTTTC
>TRBD2|TRBJ2-3|TRBV18|.
CASRTSGTDTQYF
TGTGCCAGCCGGACTAGCGGGACGGATACGCAGTATTTT